There are a few counts of the clone carrying this T cell receptor beta chain. Its antigen is still unknown. Study-wide results and caveats: Greatest tumor Treg TCR overlap was with tumor naive CD4+ cells.

Germline CDR1 is DFQATT and CDR2 is SNEGSKA (reference sequence). The CDR3 totals 13 residues. V shed 1 base and J shed 3 bases, with 7 bases lying between them. Semi-nested PCR with Nested Universal Primer A followed constant-region reverse priming of full-length variable regions. In TCRdb, the 5' RACE reads were re-called with MiXCR into one record per CDR3 protein. The sample carries roughly 55,000 distinct CDR3 sequences, approximately 23% recorded once. The genes are TRBV20-1 and TRBJ1-5, with unresolved D. The receptor was derived from a female donor with breast cancer. Sequenced sample: tumor-infiltrating naive CD4+ T cells sorted from the breast tumor. Subset denoted: naive CD4+ T cells, CD4+CD45RA+CD25-. DNA of the CDR3: TGCAGTGCTAGAGTTCTTGACAATCAGCCCCAGCATTTT. Protein product: CSARVLDNQPQHF.